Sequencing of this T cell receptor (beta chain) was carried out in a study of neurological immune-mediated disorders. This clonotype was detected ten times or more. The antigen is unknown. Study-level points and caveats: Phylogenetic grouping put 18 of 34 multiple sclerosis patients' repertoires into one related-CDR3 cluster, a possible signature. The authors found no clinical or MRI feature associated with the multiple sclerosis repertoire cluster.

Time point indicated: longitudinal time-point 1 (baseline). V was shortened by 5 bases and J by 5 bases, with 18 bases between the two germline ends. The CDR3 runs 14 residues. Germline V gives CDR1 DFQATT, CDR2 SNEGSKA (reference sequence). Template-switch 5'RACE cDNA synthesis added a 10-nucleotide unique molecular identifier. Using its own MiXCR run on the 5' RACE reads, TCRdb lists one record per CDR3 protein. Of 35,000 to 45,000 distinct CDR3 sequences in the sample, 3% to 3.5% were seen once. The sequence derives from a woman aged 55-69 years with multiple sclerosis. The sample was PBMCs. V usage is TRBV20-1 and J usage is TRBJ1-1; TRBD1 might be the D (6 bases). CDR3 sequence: CSAFRGATTTEAFF. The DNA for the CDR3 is TGCAGTGCTTTCCGGGGGGCTACGACAACTGAAGCTTTCTTT.